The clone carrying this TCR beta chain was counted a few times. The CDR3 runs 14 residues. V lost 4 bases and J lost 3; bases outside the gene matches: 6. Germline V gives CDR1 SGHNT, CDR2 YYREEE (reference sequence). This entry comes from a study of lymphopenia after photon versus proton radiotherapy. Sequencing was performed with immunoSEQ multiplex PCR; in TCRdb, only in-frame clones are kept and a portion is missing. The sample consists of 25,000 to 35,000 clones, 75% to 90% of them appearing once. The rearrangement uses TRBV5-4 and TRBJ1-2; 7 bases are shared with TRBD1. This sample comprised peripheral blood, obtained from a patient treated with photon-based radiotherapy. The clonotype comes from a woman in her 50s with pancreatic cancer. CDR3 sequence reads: CASSPRQGHYGYTF. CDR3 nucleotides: TGTGCCAGCAGCCCGCGACAGGGTCACTATGGCTACACCTTC. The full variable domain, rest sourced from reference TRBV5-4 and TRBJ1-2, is ETGVTQSPTHLIKTRGQQVTLRCSSQSGHNTVSWYQQALGQGPQFIFQYYREEENGRGNFPPRFSGLQFPNYSSELNVNALELDDSALYLCASSPRQGHYGYTFGSGTRLTVV.